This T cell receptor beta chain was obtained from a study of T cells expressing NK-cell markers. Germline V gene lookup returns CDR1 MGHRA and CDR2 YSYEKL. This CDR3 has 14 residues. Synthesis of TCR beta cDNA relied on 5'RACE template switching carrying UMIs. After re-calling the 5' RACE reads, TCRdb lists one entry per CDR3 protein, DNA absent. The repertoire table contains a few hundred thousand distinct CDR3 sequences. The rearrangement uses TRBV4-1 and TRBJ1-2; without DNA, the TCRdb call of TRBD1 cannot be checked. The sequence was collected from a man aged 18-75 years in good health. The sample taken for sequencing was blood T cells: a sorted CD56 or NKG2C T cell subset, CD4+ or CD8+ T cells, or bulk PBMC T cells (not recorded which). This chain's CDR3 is CASSQVVGGNGYTF.